This TCR beta chain comes out of a study of tumor-infiltrating T cells and Merkel cell polyomavirus (dated by TCRdb to 2016 to 2017). Regarding the research as a whole: The study examined CD8+ T cells specific for the Merkel cell polyomavirus KLL epitope in Merkel cell carcinoma patients. Disease stage at presentation varied among the patients, and patient follow-up lasted a median of about 2.5 years, ranging from 1.1 to 6.0 years. Varied, non-standardized therapies, including chemotherapy, radiation and immunotherapies, were received by the patients. TRB sequencing covered KLL-tetramer-sorted cells from blood or tumor-infiltrating lymphocytes in about 15 samples, plus 12 matched whole-tumor samples. Most whole-tumor samples were approximately 25-micron curls cut from formalin-fixed, paraffin-embedded tissue blocks. Across the study, one tumor sample was obtained as a frozen nodal tumor digest and one as a flash-frozen core biopsy of a metastasis.

Summary of the overall study and its limitations: KLL-specific TRB repertoires were diverse and largely private, with only one public clonotype among hundreds of unique sequences, shared by two patients. One limitation of the study is the small sample size (n of about eleven patients). A higher fraction of KLL-specific T cells within tumors (about 1.8-20% versus roughly 0-0.15%) was associated with significantly better MCC-specific survival. More unique KLL-specific clonotypes in tumors (roughly 5-110 vs 0-3) was associated with a significant MCC-specific survival advantage (P = 0.0051). Only a single viral epitope was studied, so T cells against other Merkel cell polyomavirus epitopes were not captured.

Turning to this clone: Which antigen it targets is not known. The input lacks base qualities; no much larger clone sits a single base away.

Robust positive staining for Merkel cell polyomavirus Large T antigen was observed by immunohistochemistry in the tumors of all patients. More than 10 Merkel cell carcinoma patients were included, each with robust KLL-tetramer+ populations (above 0.04% of CD8+ T cells) in blood and/or cultured TIL. Every patient was Caucasian, and patient ages had a median of roughly 65 years and ranged from about 45 to 77 years. Lymph node tumors were analyzed for patients with unknown primaries presenting with nodal disease, or where primary tissue was insufficient. Trimmed from V: 3 bases; trimmed from J: 6 bases; junction bases lacking a gene match: 10. CDR1 SGDLS and CDR2 YYNGEE are derived from the germline V gene. Taken from cysteine to phenylalanine, the CDR3 has 16 residues. CDR3 DNA is the only sequence kept; it has 48 bases, read in frame from the first base. Preparation of the library involved the immunoSEQ multiplex PCR assay. Genomic DNA extraction, TRB sequencing and normalization were carried out by Adaptive Biotechnologies (Seattle, WA). Processing in the source paper ran as follows. Clonality was calculated as one minus the Shannon entropy of productive TRB sequences, normalized by log2 of unique productive sequences. To identify KLL-specific clonotypes in tumors, TCRbeta CDR3 amino acid sequences were matched against the sequences from the tetramer-sorted sample of each patient. TCRdb retrieved this table from immuneACCESS and kept in-frame rearrangements only. Not all clones are present; in checked studies, unresolved V genes account for under half, and no reason is known for the remainder. V, J and clone size are taken as reported in that table, and D and trimming were inferred from the DNA itself. The sample data list around 25,000 clones, and nearly 90% of these were observed just once. The biggest ten clones account for around 2.5% of the sample.

Here the chain combines TRBV9 and TRBJ2-1; 9 bases in the middle match TRBD2. Source material: lymph node tissue. The TCR sequence derives from a man aged 50-59 years with Merkel cell carcinoma. The bases are TGTGCCAGCAGCGCGGGCCCTAGCGGGGCCTCCAATGAGCAGTTCTTC. This is translated as CASSAGPSGASNEQFF.